This TCR beta chain is drawn from a study of blood T cell repertoires in COVID-19. This clone was seen only a few times. The V end lost 3 bases, the J end lost 5 bases, and 16 bases lay between the germline ends. CDR1 is SQVTM, CDR2 ANQGSEA, per germline. The CDR3 is 14 amino acids. In the original workflow: From reference gene primer amplification, estimates of nucleated cell counts were derived. The method was immunoSEQ multiplex PCR; TCRdb's version includes in-frame clones alone and lacks a portion of them. That table is the source of V, J and clone size, and D and trimming were worked out from the DNA. The sample records 50,000 to 65,000 clones, 84% being singletons.

The TCR originated in a man aged 55 to 70 with COVID-19, enrolled during active disease. The sequencing sample was made of peripheral blood. V gene TRBV29-1 combines with J gene TRBJ2-5, with D perhaps matching TRBD2 (6 bases). The CDR3 coding sequence is TGCAGCGTTGAGGAGGGATCGGCCATGGAGACCCAGTACTTC. It translates to CSVEEGSAMETQYF.